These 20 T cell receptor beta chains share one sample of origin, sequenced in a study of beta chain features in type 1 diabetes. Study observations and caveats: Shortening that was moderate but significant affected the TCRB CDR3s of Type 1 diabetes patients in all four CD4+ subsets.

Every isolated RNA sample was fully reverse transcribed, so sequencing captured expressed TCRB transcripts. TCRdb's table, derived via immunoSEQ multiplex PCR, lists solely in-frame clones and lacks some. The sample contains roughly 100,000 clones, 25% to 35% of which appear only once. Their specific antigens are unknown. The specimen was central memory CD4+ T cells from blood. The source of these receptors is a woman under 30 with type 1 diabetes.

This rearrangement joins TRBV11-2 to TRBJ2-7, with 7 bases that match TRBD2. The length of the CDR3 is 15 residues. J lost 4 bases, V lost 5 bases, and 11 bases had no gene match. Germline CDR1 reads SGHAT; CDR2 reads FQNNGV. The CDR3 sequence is CASSRGRGSGYEQYV. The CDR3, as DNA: TGTGCCAGCAGCCGGGGACGCGGGAGTGGGTACGAGCAGTACGTC.

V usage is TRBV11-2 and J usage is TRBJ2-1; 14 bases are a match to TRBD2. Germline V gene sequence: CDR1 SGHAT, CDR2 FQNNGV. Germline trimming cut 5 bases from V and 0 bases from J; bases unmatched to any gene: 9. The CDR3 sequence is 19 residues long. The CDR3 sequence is CASSPAGTSGSSSYNEQFF. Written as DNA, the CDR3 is TGTGCCAGCAGCCCCGCCGGGACTAGCGGGAGCTCCTCCTACAATGAGCAGTTCTTC.

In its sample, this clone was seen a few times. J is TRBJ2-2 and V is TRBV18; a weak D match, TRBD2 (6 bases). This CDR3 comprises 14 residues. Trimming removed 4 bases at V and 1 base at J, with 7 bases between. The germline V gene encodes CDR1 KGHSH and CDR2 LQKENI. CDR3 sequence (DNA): TGTGCCAGCTCACAGGGACTGAACACCGGGGAGCTGTTTTTT. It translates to CASSQGLNTGELFF.

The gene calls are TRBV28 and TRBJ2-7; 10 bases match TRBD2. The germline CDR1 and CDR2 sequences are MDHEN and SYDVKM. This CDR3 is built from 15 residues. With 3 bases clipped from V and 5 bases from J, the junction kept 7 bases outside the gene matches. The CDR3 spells CASSFVLAGVDEQYF. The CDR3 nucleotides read TGTGCCAGCAGTTTTGTTCTAGCGGGAGTGGACGAGCAGTACTTC. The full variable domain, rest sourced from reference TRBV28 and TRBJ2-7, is DVKVTQSSRYLVKRTGEKVFLECVQDMDHENMFWYRQDPGLGLRLIYFSYDVKMKEKGDIPEGYSVSREKKERFSLILESASTNQTSMYLCASSFVLAGVDEQYFGPGTRLTVT.

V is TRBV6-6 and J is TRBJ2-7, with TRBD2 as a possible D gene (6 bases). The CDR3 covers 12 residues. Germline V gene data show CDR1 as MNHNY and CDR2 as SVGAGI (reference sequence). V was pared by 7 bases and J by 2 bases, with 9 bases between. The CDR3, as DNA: TGTGCCAGCACAGGCGGGACCTACGAGCAGTACGTC. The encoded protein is CASTGGTYEQYV.

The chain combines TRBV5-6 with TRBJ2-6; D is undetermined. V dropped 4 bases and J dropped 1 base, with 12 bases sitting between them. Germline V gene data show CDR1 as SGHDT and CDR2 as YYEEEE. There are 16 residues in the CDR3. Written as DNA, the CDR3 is TGTGCCAGCAGCCAAATTCGAACTTCTGGGGCCAACGTCCTGACTTTC. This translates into CASSQIRTSGANVLTF.

This chain's CDR3 is CSGGSLLTGVFF. In DNA form, the CDR3 reads TGCAGCGGGGGTAGTCTCTTGACAGGGGTGTTTTTT. The chain combines TRBV29-1 with TRBJ1-4; 8 nucleotides match TRBD1. Germline V gives CDR1 SQVTM, CDR2 ANQGSEA. This CDR3 contains 12 residues. V trimming: 7 bases; J trimming: 15 bases; junction bases outside the gene matches: 13.

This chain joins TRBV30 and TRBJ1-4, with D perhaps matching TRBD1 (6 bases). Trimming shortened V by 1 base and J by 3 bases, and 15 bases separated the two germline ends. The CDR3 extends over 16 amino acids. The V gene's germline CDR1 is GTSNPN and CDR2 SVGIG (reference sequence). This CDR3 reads CAWSDGGQVSNEKLFF. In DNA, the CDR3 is TGTGCCTGGAGTGACGGGGGGCAGGTTTCTAATGAAAAACTGTTTTTT.

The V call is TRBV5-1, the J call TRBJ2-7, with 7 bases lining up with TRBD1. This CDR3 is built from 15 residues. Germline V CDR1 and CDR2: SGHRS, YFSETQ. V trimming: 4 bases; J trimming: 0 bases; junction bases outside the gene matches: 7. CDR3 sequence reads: CASSMGAGGSYEQYF. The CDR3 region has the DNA TGCGCCAGCAGCATGGGCGCAGGGGGCTCCTACGAGCAGTACTTC.

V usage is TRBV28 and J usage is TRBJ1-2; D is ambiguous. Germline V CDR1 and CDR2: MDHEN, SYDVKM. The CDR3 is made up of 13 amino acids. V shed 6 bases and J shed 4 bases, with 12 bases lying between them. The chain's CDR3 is CASSEGLLYGYTF. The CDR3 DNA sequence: TGTGCCAGCAGCGAAGGACTTCTCTATGGCTACACCTTC.

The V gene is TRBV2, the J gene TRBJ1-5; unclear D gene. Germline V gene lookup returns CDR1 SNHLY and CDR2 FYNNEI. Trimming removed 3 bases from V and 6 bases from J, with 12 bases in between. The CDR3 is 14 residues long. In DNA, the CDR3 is TGTGCCAGCAGTGACGGCGGCGGTGGTCAGCCCCAGCATTTT. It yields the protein CASSDGGGGQPQHF. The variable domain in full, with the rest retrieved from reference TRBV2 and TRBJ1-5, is EPEVTQTPSHQVTQMGQEVILRCVPISNHLYFYWYRQILGQKVEFLVSFYNNEISEKSEIFDDQFSVERPDGSNFTLKIRSTKLEDSAMYFCASSDGGGGQPQHFGDGTRLSIL.

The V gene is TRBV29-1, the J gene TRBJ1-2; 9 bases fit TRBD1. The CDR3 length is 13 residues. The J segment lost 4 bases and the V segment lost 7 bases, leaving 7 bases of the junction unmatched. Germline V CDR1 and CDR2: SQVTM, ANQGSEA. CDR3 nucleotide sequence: TGCAGCGGCCATGTGGGACAGGGCTATGGCTACACCTTC. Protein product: CSGHVGQGYGYTF. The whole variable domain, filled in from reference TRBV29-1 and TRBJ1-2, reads SAVISQKPSRDICQRGTSLTIQCQVDSQVTMMFWYRQQPGQSLTLIATANQGSEATYESGFVIDKFPISRPNLTFSTLTVSNMSPEDSSIYLCSGHVGQGYGYTFGSGTRLTVV.

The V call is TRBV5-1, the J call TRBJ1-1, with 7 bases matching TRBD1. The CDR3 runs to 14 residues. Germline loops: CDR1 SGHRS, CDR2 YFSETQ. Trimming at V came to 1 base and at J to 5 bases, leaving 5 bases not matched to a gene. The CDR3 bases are TGCGCCAGCAGCTTGAGGCAGGGGGAAACTGAAGCTTTCTTT. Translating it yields CASSLRQGETEAFF.

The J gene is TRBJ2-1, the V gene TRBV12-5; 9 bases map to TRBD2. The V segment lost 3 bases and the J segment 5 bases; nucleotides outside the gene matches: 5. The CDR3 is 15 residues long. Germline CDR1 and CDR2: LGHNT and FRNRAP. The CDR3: CASGLGTSNNNEQFF. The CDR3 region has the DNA TGTGCTAGTGGTTTAGGGACTAGCAACAACAATGAGCAGTTCTTC. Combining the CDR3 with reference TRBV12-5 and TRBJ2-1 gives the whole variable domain DARVTQTPRHKVTEMGQEVTMRCQPILGHNTVFWYRQTMMQGLELLAYFRNRAPLDDSGMPKDRFSAEMPDATLATLKIQPSEPRDSAVYFCASGLGTSNNNEQFFGPGTRLTVL.

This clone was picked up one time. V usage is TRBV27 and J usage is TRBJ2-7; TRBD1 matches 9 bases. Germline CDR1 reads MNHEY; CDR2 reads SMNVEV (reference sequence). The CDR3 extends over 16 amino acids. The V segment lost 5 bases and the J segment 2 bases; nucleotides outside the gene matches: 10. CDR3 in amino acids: CASSLDRDRVPYEQYF. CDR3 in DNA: TGTGCCAGCAGTCTAGACCGGGACAGGGTTCCCTACGAGCAGTACTTC.

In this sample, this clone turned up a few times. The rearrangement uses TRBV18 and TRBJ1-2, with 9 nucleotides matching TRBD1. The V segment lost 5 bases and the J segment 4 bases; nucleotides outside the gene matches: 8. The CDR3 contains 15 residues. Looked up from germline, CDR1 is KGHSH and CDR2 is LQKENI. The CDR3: CASSSGQGGSYGYTF. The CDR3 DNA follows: TGTGCCAGCTCATCGGGACAGGGCGGGAGCTATGGCTACACCTTC.

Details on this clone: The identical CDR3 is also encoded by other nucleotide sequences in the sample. This CDR3 reads CASSLTGAGSYNEQFF. The CDR3 DNA reads as TGTGCCAGCAGCCTCACAGGGGCCGGCTCCTACAATGAGCAGTTCTTC. J is TRBJ2-1 and V is TRBV9; TRBD1 agrees at 7 bases. Per germline, CDR1 SGDLS and CDR2 YYNGEE. V lost 4 bases, J lost 0 bases, and 7 bases stayed unmatched. The CDR3 covers 16 residues. The full variable domain, its missing parts supplied by reference TRBV9 and TRBJ2-1, is DSGVTQTPKHLITATGQRVTLRCSPRSGDLSVYWYQQSLDQGLQFLIQYYNGEERAKGNILERFSAQQFPDLHSELNLSSLELGDSALYFCASSLTGAGSYNEQFFGPGTRLTVL.

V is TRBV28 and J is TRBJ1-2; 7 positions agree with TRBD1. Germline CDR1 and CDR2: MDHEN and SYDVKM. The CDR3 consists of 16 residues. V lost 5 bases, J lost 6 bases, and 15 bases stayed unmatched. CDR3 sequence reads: CASSLGRGQRGHGYTF. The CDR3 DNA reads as TGTGCCAGCAGTCTTGGCCGGGGACAGAGGGGGCATGGCTACACCTTC.

CDR3 residues: CASSPRSGNTIYF. In nucleotides, the CDR3 is TGTGCCAGCAGCCCTAGGTCTGGAAACACCATATATTTT. The chain employs TRBV7-8 and TRBJ1-3, with D uncertain. Germline lookup yields CDR1 SGHVS and CDR2 FQNEAQ. The CDR3 runs 13 residues. Trimming cost V 5 bases and J 1 base, with 6 bases left between them.

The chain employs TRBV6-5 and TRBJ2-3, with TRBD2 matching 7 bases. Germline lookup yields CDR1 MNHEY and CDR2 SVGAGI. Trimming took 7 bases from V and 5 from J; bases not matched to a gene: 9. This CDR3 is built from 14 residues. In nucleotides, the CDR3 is TGTGCCAGCAAGGCGGGACTAAAGGGAGATACGCAGTATTTT. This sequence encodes CASKAGLKGDTQYF.